This is a list of T cell receptor beta chains from one sample in a study of blood T cell repertoires in COVID-19. This table comes from immunoSEQ multiplex PCR, and its TCRdb copy is limited to in-frame clones, with some not included. The data show 350,000 to 450,000 clones, roughly 90% seen once. Sequenced sample: PBMCs or T cells enriched from blood (not recorded which). All receptors come from a woman aged 40 to 49 who had been exposed to COVID-19. CDR3s include the opening cysteine and the closing phenylalanine or tryptophan. Each record gives: J gene, clone size, V gene, D gene, CDR3 protein, CDR3 DNA. D genes are given only for firm matches. Clone size, where shown, is once, few, many, or a class for clones that have expanded.

J gene: TRBJ1-2; clone size: -; V gene: TRBV6-5; D gene: TRBD1; CDR3 protein: CASRPDRGISYGYTF; CDR3 DNA: TGTGCCAGCAGGCCTGACAGGGGGATAAGCTATGGCTACACCTTC
J gene: TRBJ1-2; clone size: -; V gene: TRBV5-5; D gene: -; CDR3 protein: CASSLPQGGSYTF; CDR3 DNA: TGTGCCAGCAGCCTCCCACAGGGTGGTAGCTACACCTTC
J gene: TRBJ1-5; clone size: once; V gene: TRBV7-3; D gene: TRBD1; CDR3 protein: CASSLSGRTGGREVQHF; CDR3 DNA: TGTGCCAGCAGCTTAAGTGGGAGGACAGGGGGCCGAGAAGTACAGCATTTT
J gene: TRBJ1-4; clone size: -; V gene: TRBV18; D gene: -; CDR3 protein: CASSPPSSGREKLFF; CDR3 DNA: TGTGCCAGCTCACCACCGTCGTCAGGGCGTGAAAAACTGTTTTTT
J gene: TRBJ2-1; clone size: -; V gene: TRBV18; D gene: TRBD2; CDR3 protein: CASSPPSRAGGPGEQFF; CDR3 DNA: TGTGCCAGCTCACCACCGTCCCGAGCGGGAGGGCCCGGTGAGCAGTTCTTC
J gene: TRBJ1-2; clone size: -; V gene: TRBV10-3; D gene: TRBD1; CDR3 protein: CAISGIPGQGPDGYTF; CDR3 DNA: TGTGCCATCAGTGGCATTCCGGGACAGGGGCCCGATGGCTACACCTTC
J gene: TRBJ2-5; clone size: -; V gene: TRBV2; D gene: -; CDR3 protein: CASSQDQGPGETQYF; CDR3 DNA: TGTGCCAGCAGCCAAGACCAGGGCCCTGGGGAGACCCAGTACTTC
J gene: TRBJ1-2; clone size: -; V gene: TRBV6-2/TRBV6-3; D gene: -; CDR3 protein: CASSPTEANGYTF; CDR3 DNA: TGTGCCAGCAGTCCGACAGAAGCCAATGGCTACACCTTC
J gene: TRBJ1-5; clone size: -; V gene: TRBV5-1; D gene: TRBD1; CDR3 protein: CASSLGQGGHQPQHF; CDR3 DNA: TGCGCCAGCAGCTTAGGACAGGGCGGCCATCAGCCCCAGCATTTT
J gene: TRBJ2-5; clone size: -; V gene: TRBV7-9; D gene: TRBD1; CDR3 protein: CGRSWGRGQGAPSETQYF; CDR3 DNA: TGTGGCAGGTCCTGGGGGCGTGGACAGGGGGCGCCTTCGGAGACCCAGTACTTC
J gene: TRBJ1-1; clone size: -; V gene: TRBV5-4; D gene: TRBD1; CDR3 protein: CASSRQGREEAFF; CDR3 DNA: TGTGCCAGCAGCAGACAGGGGCGAGAGGAAGCTTTCTTT
J gene: TRBJ1-6; clone size: -; V gene: TRBV5-6; D gene: -; CDR3 protein: CASSPQGWGRVSSPLHF; CDR3 DNA: TGTGCCAGCAGCCCCCAAGGTTGGGGGCGCGTCTCTTCACCCCTCCACTTT
J gene: TRBJ1-2; clone size: -; V gene: TRBV9; D gene: TRBD1; CDR3 protein: CASSEGIRDRENGYTF; CDR3 DNA: TGTGCCAGCAGCGAGGGGATTAGGGACAGGGAGAATGGCTACACCTTC
J gene: TRBJ1-1; clone size: -; V gene: TRBV20-1; D gene: -; CDR3 protein: CSASSLLGTEAFF; CDR3 DNA: TGCAGTGCTAGTAGTTTGCTCGGCACTGAAGCTTTCTTT
J gene: TRBJ2-1; clone size: -; V gene: TRBV20-1; D gene: TRBD1; CDR3 protein: CSASRAGQGPNEQFF; CDR3 DNA: TGCAGTGCTAGTAGAGCGGGACAGGGACCCAATGAGCAGTTCTTC
J gene: TRBJ1-2; clone size: -; V gene: TRBV5-4; D gene: -; CDR3 protein: CASSDDGGYGYTF; CDR3 DNA: TGTGCCAGCAGCGACGACGGCGGCTATGGCTACACCTTC
J gene: TRBJ2-5; clone size: -; V gene: TRBV7-6; D gene: -; CDR3 protein: CASSLPPGSAETQYF; CDR3 DNA: TGTGCCAGCAGCTTACCTCCGGGATCGGCGGAGACCCAGTACTTC
J gene: TRBJ1-5; clone size: -; V gene: TRBV19; D gene: -; CDR3 protein: CASSIGGPNQPQHF; CDR3 DNA: TGTGCCAGTAGTATTGGAGGCCCCAATCAGCCCCAGCATTTT
J gene: TRBJ1-1; clone size: -; V gene: TRBV19; D gene: -; CDR3 protein: CASSHDRNTEAFF; CDR3 DNA: TGTGCCAGTAGTCATGACAGGAACACTGAAGCTTTCTTT
J gene: TRBJ1-1; clone size: once; V gene: TRBV6-5; D gene: TRBD1; CDR3 protein: CASRDRQGAEAFF; CDR3 DNA: TGTGCCAGCAGAGATCGACAGGGGGCTGAAGCTTTCTTT
J gene: TRBJ2-1; clone size: -; V gene: TRBV10-2; D gene: TRBD2; CDR3 protein: CASSLRSLGLAGVDEQFF; CDR3 DNA: TGCGCCAGCAGCCTACGGTCATTAGGACTAGCGGGAGTGGATGAGCAGTTCTTC
J gene: TRBJ2-7; clone size: -; V gene: TRBV27; D gene: -; CDR3 protein: CASYRVQHEQYF; CDR3 DNA: TGTGCCAGCTACCGGGTCCAGCACGAGCAGTACTTC
J gene: TRBJ1-4; clone size: -; V gene: TRBV5-5; D gene: TRBD1; CDR3 protein: CASSLQGASEKLFF; CDR3 DNA: TGTGCCAGCAGCTTACAGGGGGCTAGTGAAAAACTGTTTTTT
J gene: TRBJ2-1; clone size: -; V gene: TRBV24-1; D gene: TRBD2; CDR3 protein: CATSDLAGGSYNEQFF; CDR3 DNA: TGTGCCACCAGTGATTTAGCGGGAGGGTCCTACAATGAGCAGTTCTTC
J gene: TRBJ2-4; clone size: -; V gene: TRBV19; D gene: -; CDR3 protein: CASSPFVDSAKNIQYF; CDR3 DNA: TGTGCCAGTAGCCCGTTTGTCGACTCAGCCAAAAACATTCAGTACTTC
J gene: TRBJ1-1; clone size: -; V gene: TRBV5-4; D gene: -; CDR3 protein: CASSLGGIASTEAFF; CDR3 DNA: TGTGCCAGCAGCTTGGGCGGAATCGCGTCGACTGAAGCTTTCTTT